This passage covers 21 T cell receptor beta chains from one sample sequenced in a study of T cell clonotyping in hematopoietic cell transplantation. Clones were sequenced by immunoSEQ multiplex PCR, and TCRdb holds only the in-frame ones, with some missing. The profile shows approximately 7,200 clones, approximately 89% of them singletons. The material sequenced was PBMCs, taken 100 days after allogeneic stem cell transplant. Every receptor here comes from a male patient in his late teens or twenties who had an allogeneic stem cell transplant from a related donor, so the T cells may come from the graft donor. Some clones in this sample may be carry-over from other donors' samples.

The chain couples TRBV9 to TRBJ1-1, with no clear D. The CDR3 extends over 16 amino acids. V dropped 0 bases and J dropped 0 bases, with 12 bases sitting between them. In germline, CDR1 is SGDLS, CDR2 YYNGEE. The CDR3 sequence: CASSVGLGWVNTEAFF. The CDR3 DNA reads TGTGCCAGCAGCGTAGGGCTGGGGTGGGTGAACACTGAAGCTTTCTTT.

This clone was recorded a few times. The chain is built from TRBV7-2 and TRBJ1-5; the D is unclear. The ends were cut back, 4 bases at V and 4 bases at J, with 11 bases in the middle. The CDR3 has 14 amino acids. Per germline, CDR1 SGHTA and CDR2 FQGNSA. The CDR3: CASSSYTGNQPQHF. The CDR3 coding sequence is TGTGCCAGCAGCTCATACACGGGAAATCAGCCCCAGCATTTT.

The rearrangement uses TRBV5-6 and TRBJ1-1, with D tentatively TRBD1 (5 bases). CDR1 and CDR2 (germline): SGHDT, YYEEEE. The CDR3 is made up of 15 amino acids. V was clipped by 2 bases and J by 0 bases, with 11 bases between them. The CDR3 DNA reads TGTGCCAGCAGCTTAACAGGTCGGATGAACACTGAAGCTTTCTTT. Its translation is CASSLTGRMNTEAFF. Full variable domain (missing parts from reference TRBV5-6 and TRBJ1-1): DAGVTQSPTHLIKTRGQQVTLRCSPKSGHDTVSWYQQALGQGPQFIFQYYEEEERQRGNFPDRFSGHQFPNYSSELNVNALLLGDSALYLCASSLTGRMNTEAFFGQGTRLTVV.

The chain is built from TRBV7-2 and TRBJ1-5; D may be TRBD1 (5 bases). V lost 0 bases and J 4 bases, leaving 10 bases between the germline ends. The germline gives CDR1 SGHTA, CDR2 FQGNSA. This CDR3 contains 15 residues. The DNA of the CDR3 is TGTGCCAGCAGCTTAGCGGTTGGGGGGAATCAGCCCCAGCATTTT. Translation gives CASSLAVGGNQPQHF.

This clone was observed a single time. V gene TRBV9 combines with J gene TRBJ2-3; the match to TRBD1 covers 7 bases. The ends lost 1 base at V and 2 bases at J; junction bases unmatched: 7. Per the germline V gene, CDR1 is SGDLS and CDR2 is YYNGEE. This CDR3 has 16 amino acids. The CDR3 sequence: CASSVRGLGDTDTQYF. The DNA of the CDR3 is TGTGCCAGCAGCGTAAGGGGGCTGGGTGACACAGATACGCAGTATTTT.

The chain is built from TRBV19 and TRBJ2-1, with 9 nucleotides matching TRBD2. The CDR3 has 15 residues. Trimming at V came to 3 bases and at J to 7 bases, leaving 7 bases not matched to a gene. From germline, CDR1 is LNHDA and CDR2 SQIVND (reference sequence). The CDR3 reads CASSMIAGADNEQFF. CDR3 DNA: TGTGCCAGTAGTATGATAGCGGGAGCGGATAATGAGCAGTTCTTC.

V is TRBV2 and J is TRBJ2-1; possibly TRBD1 or TRBD2 for D (6 bases each). Germline V gene data show CDR1 as SNHLY and CDR2 as FYNNEI. V was trimmed by 3 bases and J by 8 bases, leaving 8 bases between them. The CDR3 sequence is 12 residues long. The CDR3 nucleotides read TGTGCCAGCAGTGACGGGGGCTATGAGCAGTTCTTC. As protein: CASSDGGYEQFF.

This clone was picked up one time. The chain carries TRBV19 and TRBJ2-3; 7 bases are shared with TRBD2. The V segment lost 5 bases and the J segment 4 bases; nucleotides outside the gene matches: 15. There are 17 residues in the CDR3. CDR1 and CDR2 (germline): LNHDA, SQIVND (reference sequence). The CDR3 nucleotides read TGTGCCAGTAGTTCGAGGCGGGAGTCGTATCTAGCAGATACGCAGTATTTT. This sequence encodes CASSSRRESYLADTQYF.

V and J are TRBV5-6 and TRBJ1-5, with 12 positions matching TRBD1. The CDR3 runs to 15 residues. Per the germline V gene, CDR1 is SGHDT and CDR2 is YYEEEE. After removal of 4 bases from V and 13 bases from J, the junction contained 12 bases not matched to a gene. DNA of the CDR3: TGTGCCAGCAGCCAAGTCCCGGGACAGGGGGCGGTTCAGCATTTT. This gives the protein CASSQVPGQGAVQHF.

The chain employs TRBV30 and TRBJ2-1; D ambiguous. Germline V gene lookup returns CDR1 GTSNPN and CDR2 SVGIG (reference sequence). There are 12 residues in the CDR3. The V gene lost 4 bases and the J gene lost 9 bases, with 13 bases spanning the gap. CDR3 bases: TGTGCCTGGACGGTGTCACGTGGTGAGCAGTTCTTC. Its protein is CAWTVSRGEQFF.

The rearrangement uses TRBV5-1 and TRBJ1-5, with D unresolved. CDR1 SGHRS and CDR2 YFSETQ come from the germline V gene. The CDR3 runs 14 residues. V lost 4 bases to trimming and J lost 1 base, with 9 bases between them. This CDR3 is CASSLGLSNQPQHF. As DNA, the CDR3 is TGCGCCAGCAGCCTAGGGTTGAGCAATCAGCCCCAGCATTTT.

The rearrangement uses TRBV5-1 and TRBJ1-5, with D possibly being TRBD1 (6 bases). Germline V lookup: CDR1 SGHRS, CDR2 YFSETQ. There are 15 residues in the CDR3. V was clipped by 0 bases and J by 4 bases, with 11 bases between them. CDR3 region: CASSLGPGDNQPQHF. In DNA, the CDR3 is TGCGCCAGCAGCTTGGGGCCAGGGGATAATCAGCCCCAGCATTTT.

This chain links TRBV9 with TRBJ2-1; D is possibly TRBD1 or TRBD2 (5 bases each). Germline V lookup: CDR1 SGDLS, CDR2 YYNGEE. V lost 2 bases, J lost 0 bases, and 12 bases lay in between. The CDR3 covers 16 residues. CDR3 region: CASSVRDGSSYNEQFF. Written as DNA, the CDR3 is TGTGCCAGCAGCGTTAGGGACGGAAGCTCCTACAATGAGCAGTTCTTC.

The rearrangement joins TRBV11-2 to TRBJ2-3, with D tentatively TRBD2 (6 bases). Per the germline V gene, CDR1 is SGHAT and CDR2 is FQNNGV. CDR3 length: 12 amino acids. Trimming left V 3 bases short and J 8 bases short, with 9 bases between. CDR3 DNA sequence: TGTGCCAGCAGCTTGACTAGTTCTACGCAGTATTTT. Translating gives CASSLTSSTQYF.

This clone has only a few counts. J is TRBJ2-3 and V is TRBV6-1, with 7 bases aligning to TRBD2. CDR1 and CDR2 from the germline V gene are MNHNS and SASEGT. Trimming at V came to 2 bases and at J to 4 bases, leaving 6 bases not matched to a gene. The CDR3 contains 15 residues. This CDR3 is CASSETAGEADTQYF. The CDR3, as DNA: TGTGCCAGCAGTGAAACCGCGGGAGAAGCAGATACGCAGTATTTT.

This chain's CDR3 is CASSLSGGNEQFF. DNA of the CDR3: TGTGCCAGCAGTTTATCAGGTGGGAATGAGCAGTTCTTC. The gene calls are TRBV27 and TRBJ2-1; D gene uncertain. Trimming took off 0 bases at V and 7 bases at J, with 7 bases between the two ends. CDR1 is MNHEY, CDR2 SMNVEV, per germline (reference sequence). The CDR3 contains 13 residues.

This chain links TRBV30 with TRBJ2-5, with a tentative D call TRBD2 (5 bases). The CDR3 has 13 residues. Germline CDR1 and CDR2: GTSNPN and SVGIG (reference sequence). V was cut by 1 base and J by 5 bases, with 11 bases left in between. The CDR3 nucleotides read TGTGCCTGGAGTGGCCCCAGAGGGGAGACCCAGTACTTC. Protein sequence: CAWSGPRGETQYF.

The rearrangement links TRBV15 to TRBJ1-2; no firm D call. From germline, CDR1 is LNHNV and CDR2 YYDKDF (reference sequence). The CDR3 runs 16 residues. V was shortened by 1 base and J by 0 bases, with 12 bases between the two germline ends. The CDR3 DNA follows: TGTGCCACCAGCAGAGTGATTGGTTTAGCTAACTATGGCTACACCTTC. This codes for CATSRVIGLANYGYTF.

This rearrangement joins TRBV9 to TRBJ1-3; D is perhaps TRBD1 (6 bases). The CDR3 extends over 14 amino acids. Trimming cost V 2 bases and J 2 bases, with 8 bases left between them. The germline gives CDR1 SGDLS, CDR2 YYNGEE. The CDR3 sequence: CASSVGAPGNTIYF. DNA of the CDR3: TGTGCCAGCAGCGTGGGGGCCCCTGGAAACACCATATATTTT.

The chain recombines TRBV6-5 with TRBJ2-3; TRBD2 matches at 11 bases. Germline loops: CDR1 MNHEY, CDR2 SVGAGI. With 4 bases clipped from V and 5 bases from J, the junction kept 8 bases outside the gene matches. CDR3 length: 16 residues. Written as DNA, the CDR3 is TGTGCCAGCAGTTTGAGTAGCGGGAGGGGTGGAGATACGCAGTATTTT. Translating gives CASSLSSGRGGDTQYF.

The J gene is TRBJ2-5, the V gene TRBV9; the D is unclear. This CDR3 is built from 14 residues. The germline V gene encodes CDR1 SGDLS and CDR2 YYNGEE. V gave up 3 bases and J gave up 3 bases, with 12 bases separating them. CDR3 amino acids: CASSAWADEETQYF. The CDR3, as DNA: TGTGCCAGCAGCGCGTGGGCCGATGAAGAGACCCAGTACTTC. Using reference TRBV9 and TRBJ2-5 for the parts outside the CDR3, the full variable domain is DSGVTQTPKHLITATGQRVTLRCSPRSGDLSVYWYQQSLDQGLQFLIQYYNGEERAKGNILERFSAQQFPDLHSELNLSSLELGDSALYFCASSAWADEETQYFGPGTRLLVL.